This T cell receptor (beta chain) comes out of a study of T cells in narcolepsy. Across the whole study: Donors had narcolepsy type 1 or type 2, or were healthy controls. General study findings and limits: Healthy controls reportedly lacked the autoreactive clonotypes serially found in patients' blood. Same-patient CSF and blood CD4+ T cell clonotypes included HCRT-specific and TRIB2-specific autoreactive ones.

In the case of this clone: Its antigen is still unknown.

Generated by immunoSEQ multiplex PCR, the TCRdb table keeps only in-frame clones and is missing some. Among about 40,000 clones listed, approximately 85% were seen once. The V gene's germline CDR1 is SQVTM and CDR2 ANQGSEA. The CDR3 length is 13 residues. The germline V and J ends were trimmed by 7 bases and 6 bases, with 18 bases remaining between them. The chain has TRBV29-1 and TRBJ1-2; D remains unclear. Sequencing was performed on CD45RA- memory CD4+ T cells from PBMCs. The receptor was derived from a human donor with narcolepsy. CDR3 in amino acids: CSASTLATNGYTF. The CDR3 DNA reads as TGCAGCGCTTCGACTCTTGCGACAAATGGCTACACCTTC.